These T cell receptor beta chains were read from a single sample in a study of radiation and T cells in renal cell carcinoma. Data came from immunoSEQ multiplex PCR; TCRdb stores just in-frame clones and leaves some out. The data hold 100,000 to 150,000 clones, with roughly 77% observed a single time. The sequences come from blood, collected from a patient whose treatment included radiotherapy and nephrectomy. The receptors here all came from a woman aged 55-75 years with renal cell carcinoma. The CDR3 runs from the conserved cysteine through the conserved F or W. Each record gives: D gene, V gene, J gene, CDR3 length, clone size, CDR3 DNA, CDR3 protein. A D gene is named only where the DNA matches it firmly. Not every row has a clone size; where given, it reads once, few, many or a size class.

NA	TRBV4-2	TRBJ2-7	16	NA	TGTGCCAGCAGCCAAGATAGGGGGGCCAGCTCCTACGAGCAGTACTTC	CASSQDRGASSYEQYF
NA	TRBV6-5	TRBJ2-7	15	NA	TGTGCCAGCAGTTACGGGACTGATAGCTCCTACGAGCAGTACTTC	CASSYGTDSSYEQYF
NA	TRBV19	TRBJ1-2	13	NA	TGTGCCAGTTCCGCAACCCCAGGAGGAGGCTACACCTTC	CASSATPGGGYTF
NA	TRBV27	TRBJ2-7	10	NA	TGTGCCAGCACCAACTACGAGCAGTACTTC	CASTNYEQYF
NA	TRBV7-3	TRBJ2-6	18	once	TGTGCCAGCAGCACGGACGCGTCAGGGATCTCTGGGGCCAACGTCCTGACTTTC	CASSTDASGISGANVLTF
TRBD1	TRBV6-1	TRBJ2-5	15	NA	TGTGCCAGCAGTGTCCGGGACAGGGGAGAAGAGACCCAGTACTTC	CASSVRDRGEETQYF
TRBD1	TRBV6-1	TRBJ2-5	15	NA	TGTGCCAGCAGACCCCCGGGACAGGGGAGAGAGACCCAGTACTTC	CASRPPGQGRETQYF
TRBD1	TRBV7-2	TRBJ2-1	15	NA	TGTGCCAGCAGCCCCAGGGGGCAGTGGGGCAATGAGCAGTTCTTC	CASSPRGQWGNEQFF
NA	TRBV5-6	TRBJ2-7	14	NA	TGTGCCAGCAGCTTAGGCGGGGACTCCTACGAGCAGTACTTC	CASSLGGDSYEQYF
NA	TRBV2	TRBJ1-5	13	once	TGTGCCAGCACCCCCCAAGGCAATCAGCCCCAGCATTTT	CASTPQGNQPQHF
TRBD1	TRBV5-1	TRBJ2-3	15	NA	TGCGCCAGCAGCTTGGTGGACAGGGACACAGATACGCAGTATTTT	CASSLVDRDTDTQYF
NA	TRBV30	TRBJ1-1	16	NA	TGTGCCTGGAGTCGTTGGGGGGTCAGCTTGAACACTGAAGCTTTCTTT	CAWSRWGVSLNTEAFF
NA	TRBV28	TRBJ1-1	11	NA	TGTGCCTGCCGGGGGGGGACGGAATTTTTCTTT	CACRGGTEFFF
NA	TRBV18	TRBJ2-6	15	NA	TGTGCCAGCGGCGGGACGGGATCTGGGGCCAACGTCCTGACTTTC	CASGGTGSGANVLTF
NA	TRBV19	TRBJ1-2	15	NA	TGTGCCAGTAGTATATTCGACAGCTATAACTATGGCTACACCTTC	CASSIFDSYNYGYTF
NA	TRBV4-1	TRBJ2-2	14	NA	TGCGCCAGCACCGACTTACCCGGGACCGGGGAGCTGTTTTTT	CASTDLPGTGELFF
TRBD1	TRBV6-1	TRBJ2-7	12	NA	TGTGCCAGCACGGGACAGGGTGATGAGCAGTACTTC	CASTGQGDEQYF
NA	TRBV19	TRBJ1-1	13	NA	TGTGCCAGTAGTTCAAAGTTGAACACTGAAGCTTTCTTT	CASSSKLNTEAFF
NA	TRBV6-1	TRBJ2-1	14	NA	TGTGCCAGCAGTGAACCGAGCTCCTACAATGAGCAGTTCTTC	CASSEPSSYNEQFF
NA	TRBV30	TRBJ1-2	11	NA	TGTGCCTGGAGTAAGTGGGGAGGCTACACCTTC	CAWSKWGGYTF
NA	TRBV2	TRBJ1-2	13	NA	TGTGCCAGCAAACTAACGGCAGGGGATGGCTACACCTTC	CASKLTAGDGYTF
NA	TRBV6-1	TRBJ1-5	15	NA	TGTGCCAGCAGTGGCGGTGTAAATAGCAATCAGCCCCAGCATTTT	CASSGGVNSNQPQHF
TRBD1	TRBV5-1	TRBJ1-6	15	NA	TGCGCCAGCAGCTTGGGACAGGGGGTTAATTCACCCCTCCACTTT	CASSLGQGVNSPLHF
NA	TRBV19	TRBJ2-2	16	NA	TGTGCCAGTAATGGAGGGAGGAGTGGAGTAACCGGGGAGCTGTTTTTT	CASNGGRSGVTGELFF
NA	TRBV9	TRBJ1-2	15	few	TGTGCCAGCACCCTTAGCCCCAGGGGCGACTATGGCTACACCTTC	CASTLSPRGDYGYTF
TRBD2	TRBV6-1	TRBJ2-2	12	NA	TGTGCCACACTAGCGGGATACGGGGAGCTGTTTTTT	CATLAGYGELFF
NA	TRBV19	TRBJ1-2	16	few	TGTGCCAGTAGTATCGAAGGGACGGGACTTCTCTATGGCTACACCTTC	CASSIEGTGLLYGYTF
TRBD2	TRBV5-1	TRBJ2-3	16	NA	TGCGCCAGCAGCCTTGCCGGGACTAGCGGTACAGATACGCAGTATTTT	CASSLAGTSGTDTQYF
TRBD2	TRBV4-3	TRBJ2-2	19	NA	TGCGCCAGCAGCCAAGAAGTCCTGGTGAGCGGGAGGAACACCGGGGAGCTGTTTTTT	CASSQEVLVSGRNTGELFF
TRBD1	TRBV19	TRBJ2-3	16	NA	TGTGCCAGTAGTACGGGACAGGAGCTCTTAGTGAATACGCAGTATTTT	CASSTGQELLVNTQYF
NA	TRBV19	TRBJ2-1	15	NA	TGTGCCAGTAGTCAAACCCCTTTTGGCTACAATGAGCAGTTCTTC	CASSQTPFGYNEQFF
NA	TRBV28	TRBJ1-2	14	NA	TGTGCCAGCAGTTTAACACGAACTAACTATGGCTACACCTTC	CASSLTRTNYGYTF
TRBD2	TRBV30	TRBJ2-3	15	NA	TGTGCCTGGGAGGCGACTAGCGCATATACAGATACGCAGTATTTT	CAWEATSAYTDTQYF
TRBD1	TRBV11-2	TRBJ1-4	14	few	TGTGCCAGCAGCTTCCCCGGGACAGGGGAAAAACTGTTTTTT	CASSFPGTGEKLFF
NA	TRBV11-1	TRBJ2-7	14	NA	TGTGCCAGCAGCTTCTTACCGGGGACCTACGAGCAGTACTTC	CASSFLPGTYEQYF
NA	TRBV10-3	TRBJ2-3	17	NA	TGTGCCATCAGTGAGGTATCAGGACCAGATATGGCAGATACGCAGTATTTT	CAISEVSGPDMADTQYF
NA	TRBV19	TRBJ1-2	12	NA	TGTGCCAGTAGTCCAGGAATCTATGGCTACACCTTC	CASSPGIYGYTF
TRBD1	TRBV2	TRBJ1-4	14	NA	TGTGCCAGCAGTTCCGGGACAGGCTCAAAAAAACTGTTTTTT	CASSSGTGSKKLFF
NA	TRBV6-6	TRBJ1-2	12	NA	TGTGCCAGCAGAAACACTAACTATGGCTACACCTTC	CASRNTNYGYTF
NA	TRBV9	TRBJ1-2	15	NA	TGTGCCAGCAGCGTAGCGGGTACCACTAACTATGGCTACACCTTC	CASSVAGTTNYGYTF
TRBD2	TRBV28	TRBJ2-1	19	NA	TGTGCCAGCGGCAAACCGGGACTAGCGGGGTATCTCTCCTACAATGAGCAGTTCTTC	CASGKPGLAGYLSYNEQFF
NA	TRBV6-5	TRBJ1-2	15	NA	TGTGCCAGCAGTTACTCGAATGCCGCGCCGCATGGCTACACCTTC	CASSYSNAAPHGYTF
TRBD1	TRBV6-5	TRBJ1-2	14	NA	TGTGCCAGCAGCCTCGGACAGGGCATGGGGGGCTACACCTTC	CASSLGQGMGGYTF
NA	TRBV5-5	TRBJ2-3	14	NA	TGCGCCAGCAGCCAAGGCAGGGGCACAGATACGCAGTATTTT	CASSQGRGTDTQYF
TRBD1	TRBV14	TRBJ1-2	13	NA	TGTGCCAGCAGCCTGGGACAGGGCGGCGGCTACACCTTC	CASSLGQGGGYTF
NA	TRBV7-2	TRBJ2-2	15	NA	TGTGCCAGCAGCTTTGACGGTCGTAGCACCGGGGAGCTGTTTTTT	CASSFDGRSTGELFF
NA	TRBV2	TRBJ2-1	15	NA	TGTGCCAGCAGTGAAGGGGAACCTATCGACAATGAGCAGTTCTTC	CASSEGEPIDNEQFF
NA	TRBV9	TRBJ1-4	14	NA	TGTGCCAGCAGCGTGGGACAAGATAATGAAAAACTGTTTTTT	CASSVGQDNEKLFF
TRBD1	TRBV4-1	TRBJ2-3	15	NA	TGCGCCAGCAGCCAGTACCGGGACAGGGCAGATACGCAGTATTTT	CASSQYRDRADTQYF
TRBD1	TRBV6-1	TRBJ1-1	14	NA	TGTGCCACCAATCTGGGACAGGGGATTAGTGAAGCTTTCTTT	CATNLGQGISEAFF
NA	TRBV5-6	TRBJ2-7	14	once	TGTGCCAGCAGCTTGGTCAGGAATACCTACGAGCAGTACTTC	CASSLVRNTYEQYF
NA	TRBV28	TRBJ1-1	15	NA	TGTGCCAGCAGTTTGTGGAGAGGGCGCGACACTGAAGCTTTCTTT	CASSLWRGRDTEAFF
NA	TRBV9	TRBJ1-5	14	NA	TGTGCCAGCAGCCCCACGGGGGGCAATCAGCCCCAGCATTTT	CASSPTGGNQPQHF
NA	TRBV4-1	TRBJ2-2	14	NA	TGCGCCAGCAGCCCGCAGGGTAACACCGGGGAGCTGTTTTTT	CASSPQGNTGELFF
NA	TRBV11-2	TRBJ1-6	14	NA	TGTGCCAGCAGCTTAGTGGCCCGGAGCTCACCCCTCCACTTT	CASSLVARSSPLHF
NA	TRBV7-6	TRBJ2-7	14	NA	TGTGCCAGCAGCTTACCAGGGGCGTTGCACGAGCAGTACTTC	CASSLPGALHEQYF